Sequencing of this TCR beta chain was carried out in a study of cytomegalovirus exposure and HLA in healthy donors. PCR primers comprised 60 Vbeta and 13 Jbeta primers. Data came from immunoSEQ multiplex PCR; TCRdb stores just in-frame clones and leaves some out. The sample shows under 65,000 clones, 70% to 85% of them seen only once. This clone was detected a few times. Its target is unknown. Donors were nominally healthy when sampled, though unrecorded immune exposures were likely. Study observations and caveats: The classifier reportedly diagnosed cytomegalovirus status with high sensitivity and specificity.

V trimming: 5 bases; J trimming: 3 bases; junction bases outside the gene matches: 4. This CDR3 is built from 14 residues. CDR1 is LNHNV and CDR2 is YYDKDF in the germline V gene (reference sequence). The chain employs TRBV15 and TRBJ2-1; 7 nucleotides align to TRBD1. The origin of this receptor is a man aged 50 to 60 in good health and CMV-seronegative. Sequencing was carried out using PBMCs. CDR3 DNA sequence: TGTGCCACCAGCTTCCGGGACAGCTACAATGAGCAGTTCTTC. Translated, it gives CATSFRDSYNEQFF. Using reference TRBV15 and TRBJ2-1 for the parts outside the CDR3, the full variable domain is DAMVIQNPRYQVTQFGKPVTLSCSQTLNHNVMYWYQQKSSQAPKLLFHYYDKDFNNEADTPDNFQSRRPNTSFCFLDIRSPGLGDTAMYLCATSFRDSYNEQFFGPGTRLTVL.